This T cell receptor (beta chain) was sequenced during a study of blood T cell repertoires in COVID-19. Study details: Sources were T cells, B-cell-depleted T cells, or PBMCs; the material itself was cDNA or gDNA.

Per the original data handling: By means of reference gene primer amplification, nucleated cell counts were estimated. Some clones are missing from TCRdb's copy, which holds only in-frame ones; the method was immunoSEQ multiplex PCR. The V and J calls and clone size come from that table; D and trimming were worked out from the DNA. The data hold some 110,000 clones, with roughly 88% observed a single time. This CDR3 is 14 amino acids long. The germline gives CDR1 SNHLY, CDR2 FYNNEI. V was shortened by 4 bases and J by 1 base, with 9 bases between the two germline ends. This clone was observed once. The receptor's source is a human donor in a cohort sampled during active COVID-19. This chain joins TRBV2 and TRBJ2-3; no reliable D call. Sequenced: peripheral blood. CDR3 nucleotide sequence: TGTGCCAGCAGTGTACGACGGGGCACAGATACGCAGTATTTT. It specifies CASSVRRGTDTQYF.